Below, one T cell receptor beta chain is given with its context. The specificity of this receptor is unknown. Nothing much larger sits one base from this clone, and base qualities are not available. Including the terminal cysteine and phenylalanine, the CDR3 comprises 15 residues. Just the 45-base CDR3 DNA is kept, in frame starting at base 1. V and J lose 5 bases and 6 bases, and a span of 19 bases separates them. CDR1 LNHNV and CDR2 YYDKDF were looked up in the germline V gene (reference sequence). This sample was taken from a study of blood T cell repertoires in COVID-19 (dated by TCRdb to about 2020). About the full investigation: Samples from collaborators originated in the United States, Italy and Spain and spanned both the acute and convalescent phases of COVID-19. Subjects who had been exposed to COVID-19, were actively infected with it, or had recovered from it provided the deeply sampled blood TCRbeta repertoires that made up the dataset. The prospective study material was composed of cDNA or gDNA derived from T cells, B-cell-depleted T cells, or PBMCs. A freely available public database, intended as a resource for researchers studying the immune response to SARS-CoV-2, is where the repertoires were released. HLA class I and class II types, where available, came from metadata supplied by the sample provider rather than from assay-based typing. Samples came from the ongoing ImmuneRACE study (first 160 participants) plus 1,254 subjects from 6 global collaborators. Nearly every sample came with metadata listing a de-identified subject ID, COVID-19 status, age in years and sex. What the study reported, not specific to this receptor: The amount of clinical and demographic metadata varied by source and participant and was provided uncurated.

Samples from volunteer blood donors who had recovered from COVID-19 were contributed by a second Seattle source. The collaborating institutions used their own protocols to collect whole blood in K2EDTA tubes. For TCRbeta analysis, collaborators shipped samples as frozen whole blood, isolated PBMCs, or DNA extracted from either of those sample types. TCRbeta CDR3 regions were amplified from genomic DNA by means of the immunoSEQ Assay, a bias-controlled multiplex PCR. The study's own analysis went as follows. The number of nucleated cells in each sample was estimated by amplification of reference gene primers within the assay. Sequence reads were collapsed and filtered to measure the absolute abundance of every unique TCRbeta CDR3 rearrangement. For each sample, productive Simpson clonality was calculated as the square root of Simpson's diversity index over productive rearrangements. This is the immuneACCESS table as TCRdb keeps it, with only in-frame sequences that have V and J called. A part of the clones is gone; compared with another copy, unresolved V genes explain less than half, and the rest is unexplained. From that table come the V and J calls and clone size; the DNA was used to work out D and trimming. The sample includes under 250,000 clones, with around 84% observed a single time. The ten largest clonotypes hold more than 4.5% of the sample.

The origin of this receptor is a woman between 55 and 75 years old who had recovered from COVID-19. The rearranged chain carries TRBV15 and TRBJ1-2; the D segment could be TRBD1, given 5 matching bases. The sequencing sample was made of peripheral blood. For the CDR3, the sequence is CATSAGRAASDGYTF. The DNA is TGTGCCACCAGCGCCGGCAGGGCGGCCAGTGATGGCTACACCTTC.